Listed here are 11 T cell receptor beta chains from one sample, sequenced in a study of beta chain features in type 1 diabetes. Every isolated RNA sample was fully reverse transcribed, so sequencing captured expressed TCRB transcripts. Profiling relied on immunoSEQ multiplex PCR, and the TCRdb table lists in-frame clones only, not all of them. The sample yields hundreds of thousands of clones, around 16% seen once. Input material: naive CD4+ T cells from blood. The receptors were gathered from a man aged 18 to 30 in good health.

A few counts support this clone. This chain connects TRBV29-1 to TRBJ1-4; the match to TRBD1 covers 8 bases. From germline, CDR1 is SQVTM and CDR2 ANQGSEA. Germline trimming cut 8 bases from V and 8 bases from J; bases unmatched to any gene: 10. The CDR3 loop spans 13 amino acids. CDR3 bases: TGCAGCACCAGGGGGCGCGTGAAGGAAAAACTGTTTTTT. Amino acid sequence: CSTRGRVKEKLFF.

The rearrangement uses TRBV4-1 and TRBJ2-1; 9 positions match TRBD2. CDR3 length equals 17 residues. Trimming took 0 bases from V and 4 from J; bases not matched to a gene: 7. Germline V gene data show CDR1 as MGHRA and CDR2 as YSYEKL. DNA of the CDR3: TGCGCCAGCAGCCAAGAACCTAGCGGGAACTCGTACAATGAGCAGTTCTTC. Amino acid sequence: CASSQEPSGNSYNEQFF.

This clone was observed a handful of times. V and J are TRBV9 and TRBJ2-2, with no clear D. The length of the CDR3 is 14 residues. The germline V gene has CDR1 SGDLS and CDR2 YYNGEE. V was cut by 3 bases and J by 6 bases, with 12 bases left in between. CDR3 bases: TGTGCCAGCAGCGGCTCAGTTGGGGCCGGGGAGCTGTTTTTT. It encodes CASSGSVGAGELFF.

J is TRBJ1-2 and V is TRBV18; D not resolved. The CDR3 runs to 15 residues. In germline, CDR1 is KGHSH, CDR2 LQKENI. V lost 3 bases and J lost 5, with 16 bases in between. The CDR3: CASSPKSTSGYGYTF. In DNA form, the CDR3 reads TGTGCCAGCTCACCTAAAAGCACCTCGGGGTATGGCTACACCTTC. Based on the CDR3 plus reference TRBV18 and TRBJ1-2, the full variable domain is NAGVMQNPRHLVRRRGQEARLRCSPMKGHSHVYWYRQLPEEGLKFMVYLQKENIIDESGMPKERFSAEFPKEGPSILRIQQVVRGDSAAYFCASSPKSTSGYGYTFGSGTRLTVV.

CDR3 region: CASSLERPGQGIAGELFF. The CDR3, as DNA: TGTGCCAGCAGTTTAGAGAGACCGGGACAGGGTATTGCCGGGGAGCTGTTTTTT. The rearrangement joins TRBV27 to TRBJ2-2, with TRBD1 matching over 9 bases. V shed 2 bases, J shed 6 bases, and the junction held 13 bases outside the gene matches. There are 18 residues in the CDR3. The germline gives CDR1 MNHEY, CDR2 SMNVEV (reference sequence).

V usage is TRBV5-4 and J usage is TRBJ1-6; tentative D call: TRBD1 (5 bases). The CDR3 totals 16 residues. Germline lookup yields CDR1 SGHNT and CDR2 YYREEE (reference sequence). V lost 0 bases to trimming and J lost 7 bases, with 14 bases between them. This CDR3 is CASSLVGGTGNSPLHF. The CDR3 DNA reads TGTGCCAGCAGCTTGGTCGGCGGGACTGGGAATTCACCCCTCCACTTT.

The chain links TRBV18 to TRBJ1-2; D remains ambiguous. Germline lookup yields CDR1 KGHSH and CDR2 LQKENI. V lost 6 bases, J lost 0 bases, and 8 bases lay in between. CDR3 size: 13 residues. The CDR3 region is CASSRGTNYGYTF. CDR3 nucleotides: TGTGCCAGCTCCCGCGGGACTAACTATGGCTACACCTTC.

Notes on this clone: Different DNA sequences within this sample yield the same CDR3. V usage is TRBV18 and J usage is TRBJ2-5; D unclear. This CDR3 is 13 amino acids long. Between the trimmed V and J ends, which lost 2 bases and 2 bases, there was a span of 6 bases. Germline loops: CDR1 KGHSH, CDR2 LQKENI. CDR3 region: CASSPGSQETQYF. The CDR3 DNA is TGTGCCAGCTCACCAGGCAGTCAAGAGACCCAGTACTTC.

This chain joins TRBV7-3 and TRBJ1-2; unclear D gene. V lost 1 base and J 3 bases, leaving 18 bases between the germline ends. Germline CDR1 reads SGHTA; CDR2 reads FQGTGA. The CDR3 totals 17 residues. The CDR3 reads CASSLNFVRPGDYGYTF. The CDR3, as DNA: TGTGCCAGCAGCTTAAATTTTGTGAGACCTGGGGACTATGGCTACACCTTC.

The gene calls are TRBV29-1 and TRBJ2-1, with 15 nucleotides matching TRBD2. This CDR3 spans 17 amino acids. V was pared by 6 bases and J by 4 bases, with 10 bases of the junction left unmatched. Germline CDR1 reads SQVTM; CDR2 reads ANQGSEA. The CDR3 DNA sequence: TGCAGCGTCCCAAGGACTAGCGGGAGGGCCGTTTACAATGAGCAGTTCTTC. This translates into CSVPRTSGRAVYNEQFF.

V is TRBV28 and J is TRBJ2-7, with D maybe TRBD2 (6 bases). This CDR3 spans 15 amino acids. Trimming removed 6 bases at V and 5 bases at J, with 20 bases between. Germline loops: CDR1 MDHEN, CDR2 SYDVKM. The CDR3: CASRKNGLALDEQYF. CDR3 in DNA: TGTGCCAGCAGAAAAAACGGGCTAGCGCTCGACGAGCAGTACTTC. Together with reference TRBV28 and TRBJ2-7, the CDR3 gives the full variable domain: DVKVTQSSRYLVKRTGEKVFLECVQDMDHENMFWYRQDPGLGLRLIYFSYDVKMKEKGDIPEGYSVSREKKERFSLILESASTNQTSMYLCASRKNGLALDEQYFGPGTRLTVT.